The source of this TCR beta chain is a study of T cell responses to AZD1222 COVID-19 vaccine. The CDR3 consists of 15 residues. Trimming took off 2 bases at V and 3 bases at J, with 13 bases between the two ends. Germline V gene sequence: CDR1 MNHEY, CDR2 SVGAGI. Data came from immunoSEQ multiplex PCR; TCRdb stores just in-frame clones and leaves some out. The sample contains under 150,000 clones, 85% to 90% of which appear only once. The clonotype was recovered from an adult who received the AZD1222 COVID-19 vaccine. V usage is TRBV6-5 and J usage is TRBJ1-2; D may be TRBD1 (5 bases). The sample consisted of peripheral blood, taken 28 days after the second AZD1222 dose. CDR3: CASSYGGGPDYGYTF. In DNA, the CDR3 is TGTGCCAGCAGTTACGGGGGAGGACCAGACTATGGCTACACCTTC.